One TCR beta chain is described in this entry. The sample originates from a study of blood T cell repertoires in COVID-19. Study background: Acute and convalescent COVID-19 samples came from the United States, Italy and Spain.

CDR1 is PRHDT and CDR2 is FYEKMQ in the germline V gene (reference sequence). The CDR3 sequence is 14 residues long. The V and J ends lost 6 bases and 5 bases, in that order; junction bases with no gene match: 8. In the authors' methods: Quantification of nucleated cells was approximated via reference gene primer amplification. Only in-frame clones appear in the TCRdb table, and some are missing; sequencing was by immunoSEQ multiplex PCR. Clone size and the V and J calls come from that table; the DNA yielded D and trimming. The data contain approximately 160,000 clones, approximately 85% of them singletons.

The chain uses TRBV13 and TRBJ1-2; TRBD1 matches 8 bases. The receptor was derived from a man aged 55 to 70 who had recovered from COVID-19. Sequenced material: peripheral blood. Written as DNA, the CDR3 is TGTGCCAGCAGTCAAGGGACAGGCCTATATGGCTACACCTTC. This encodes CASSQGTGLYGYTF.